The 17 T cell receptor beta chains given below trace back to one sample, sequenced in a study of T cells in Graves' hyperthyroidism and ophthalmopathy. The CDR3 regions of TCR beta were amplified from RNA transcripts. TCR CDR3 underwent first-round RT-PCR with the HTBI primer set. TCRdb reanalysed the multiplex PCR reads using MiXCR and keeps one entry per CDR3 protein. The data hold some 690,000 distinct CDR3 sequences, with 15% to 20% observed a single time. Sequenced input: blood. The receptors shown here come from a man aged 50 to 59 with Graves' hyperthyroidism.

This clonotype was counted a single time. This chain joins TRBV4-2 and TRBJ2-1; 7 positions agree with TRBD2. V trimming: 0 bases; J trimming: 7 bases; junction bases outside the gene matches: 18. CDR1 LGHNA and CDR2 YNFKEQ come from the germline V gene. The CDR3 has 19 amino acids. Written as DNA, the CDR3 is TGTGCCAGCAGCCAAGAGGGGGATGTCGGACTAGGCATACAGAATGAGCAGTTCTTC. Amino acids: CASSQEGDVGLGIQNEQFF.

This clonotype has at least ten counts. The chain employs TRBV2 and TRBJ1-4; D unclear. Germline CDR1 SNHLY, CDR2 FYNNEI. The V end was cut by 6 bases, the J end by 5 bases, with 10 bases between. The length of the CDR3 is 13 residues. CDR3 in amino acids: CASSNIPNEKLFF. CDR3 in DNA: TGTGCCAGCAGCAACATCCCGAATGAAAAACTGTTTTTT.

The DNA of the CDR3 is TGTGCCAGCAGTCCCCTGGGACAGAACTATGGCTACACCTTC. This sequence encodes CASSPLGQNYGYTF. This chain uses TRBV27 with TRBJ1-2; 7 nucleotides line up with TRBD1. CDR3 length: 14 amino acids. Germline values: CDR1 MNHEY, CDR2 SMNVEV (reference sequence). J was trimmed by 2 bases and V by 5 bases; bases with no gene match: 5.

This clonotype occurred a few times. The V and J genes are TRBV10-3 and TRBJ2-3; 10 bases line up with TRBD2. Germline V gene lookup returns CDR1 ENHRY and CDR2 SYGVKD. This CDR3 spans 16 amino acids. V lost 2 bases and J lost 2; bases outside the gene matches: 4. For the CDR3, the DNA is TGTGCCATCAGTGAGAGGACTAGCGGAATCACAGATACGCAGTATTTT. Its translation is CAISERTSGITDTQYF.

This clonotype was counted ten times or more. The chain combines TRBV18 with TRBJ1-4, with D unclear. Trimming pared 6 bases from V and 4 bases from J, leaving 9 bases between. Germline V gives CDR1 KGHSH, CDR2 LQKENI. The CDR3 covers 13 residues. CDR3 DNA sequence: TGTGCCAGCTCGAGTCAGGATAATGAAAAACTGTTTTTT. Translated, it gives CASSSQDNEKLFF.

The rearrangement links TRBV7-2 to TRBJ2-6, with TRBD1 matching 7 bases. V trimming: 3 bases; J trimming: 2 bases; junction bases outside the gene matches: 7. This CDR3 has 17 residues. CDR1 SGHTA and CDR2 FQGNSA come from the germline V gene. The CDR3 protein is CASSLPKTGAGANVLTF. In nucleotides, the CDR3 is TGTGCCAGCAGCTTGCCCAAAACAGGGGCTGGGGCCAACGTCCTGACTTTC.

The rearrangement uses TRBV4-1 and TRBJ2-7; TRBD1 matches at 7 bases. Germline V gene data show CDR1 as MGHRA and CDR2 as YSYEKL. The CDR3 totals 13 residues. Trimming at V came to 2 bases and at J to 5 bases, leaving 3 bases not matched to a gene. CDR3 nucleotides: TGCGCCAGCAGCCAAATAGGGGGCAACGAGCAGTACTTC. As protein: CASSQIGGNEQYF.

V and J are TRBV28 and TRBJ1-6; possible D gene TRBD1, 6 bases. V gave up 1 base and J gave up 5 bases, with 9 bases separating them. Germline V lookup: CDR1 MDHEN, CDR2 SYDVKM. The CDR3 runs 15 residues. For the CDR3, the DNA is TGTGCCAGCAGTTTATTCGGACAGAATAATTCACCCCTCCACTTT. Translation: CASSLFGQNNSPLHF.

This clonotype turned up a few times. The CDR3: CAIKPTGSTTDTQYF. The CDR3 DNA reads as TGTGCCATCAAACCCACAGGGAGTACTACAGATACGCAGTATTTT. The chain has TRBV10-3 and TRBJ2-3, with D perhaps matching TRBD1 (6 bases). The CDR3 is made up of 15 amino acids. Per the germline V gene, CDR1 is ENHRY and CDR2 is SYGVKD. Deletions cut 7 bases from V and 3 bases from J, with 17 bases between.

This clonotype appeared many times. CDR3 nucleotide sequence: TGTGCCAGCAGTTTATTAACAGGGGGCAACTACGAGCAGTACTTC. Encoded protein: CASSLLTGGNYEQYF. The V gene is TRBV28, the J gene TRBJ2-7; 9 nucleotides agree with TRBD1. CDR3 length: 15 amino acids. Germline trimming cut 1 base from V and 3 bases from J; bases unmatched to any gene: 4. Germline-derived CDR1 and CDR2 are MDHEN and SYDVKM. The full variable domain, rest sourced from reference TRBV28 and TRBJ2-7, is DVKVTQSSRYLVKRTGEKVFLECVQDMDHENMFWYRQDPGLGLRLIYFSYDVKMKEKGDIPEGYSVSREKKERFSLILESASTNQTSMYLCASSLLTGGNYEQYFGPGTRLTVT.

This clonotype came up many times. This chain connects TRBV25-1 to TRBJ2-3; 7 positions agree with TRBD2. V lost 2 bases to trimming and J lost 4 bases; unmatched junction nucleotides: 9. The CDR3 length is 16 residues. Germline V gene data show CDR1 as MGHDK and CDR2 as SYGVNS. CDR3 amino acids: CASSEQFGLVADTQYF. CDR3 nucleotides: TGTGCCAGCAGTGAACAATTTGGACTAGTAGCAGATACGCAGTATTTT.

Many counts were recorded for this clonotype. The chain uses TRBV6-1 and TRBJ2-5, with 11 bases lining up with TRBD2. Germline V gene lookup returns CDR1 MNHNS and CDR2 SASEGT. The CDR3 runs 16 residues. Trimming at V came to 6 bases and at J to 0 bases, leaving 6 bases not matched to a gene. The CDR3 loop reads CASSALAGGYQETQYF. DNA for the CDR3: TGTGCCAGCAGCGCTTTAGCGGGAGGGTACCAAGAGACCCAGTACTTC.

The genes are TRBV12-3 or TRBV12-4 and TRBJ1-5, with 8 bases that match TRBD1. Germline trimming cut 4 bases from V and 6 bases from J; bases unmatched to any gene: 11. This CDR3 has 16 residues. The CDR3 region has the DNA TGTGCCAGCAGTTCCTTACAGGGGGTACTGGGTCAGCCCCAGCATTTT. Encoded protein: CASSSLQGVLGQPQHF.

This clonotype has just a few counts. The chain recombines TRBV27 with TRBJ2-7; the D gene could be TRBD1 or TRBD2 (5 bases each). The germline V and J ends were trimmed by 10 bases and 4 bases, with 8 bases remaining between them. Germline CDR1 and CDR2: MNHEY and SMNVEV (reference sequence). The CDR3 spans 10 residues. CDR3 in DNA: TGTGCCACCGGGGCGTACGAGCAGTACTTC. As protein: CATGAYEQYF.

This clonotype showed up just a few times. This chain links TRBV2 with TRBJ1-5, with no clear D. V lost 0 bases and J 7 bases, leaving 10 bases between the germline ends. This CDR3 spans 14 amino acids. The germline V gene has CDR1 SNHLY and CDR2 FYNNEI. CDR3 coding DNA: TGTGCCAGCAGTGAAGCTCTTTCTATCCAGCCCCAGCATTTT. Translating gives CASSEALSIQPQHF.

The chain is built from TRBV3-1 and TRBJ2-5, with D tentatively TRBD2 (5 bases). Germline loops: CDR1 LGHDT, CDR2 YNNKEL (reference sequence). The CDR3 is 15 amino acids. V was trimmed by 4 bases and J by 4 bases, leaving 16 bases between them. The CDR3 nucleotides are TGTGCCAGCAGCCCTGGACTCAACCCAAGAGAGACCCAGTACTTC. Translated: CASSPGLNPRETQYF.

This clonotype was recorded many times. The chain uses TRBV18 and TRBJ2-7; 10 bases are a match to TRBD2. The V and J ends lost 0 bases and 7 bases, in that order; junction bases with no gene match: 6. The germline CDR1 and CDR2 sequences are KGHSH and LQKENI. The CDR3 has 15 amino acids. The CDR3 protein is CASSPPSGRVWEQYF. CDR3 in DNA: TGTGCCAGCTCACCACCCAGCGGGAGGGTATGGGAGCAGTACTTC. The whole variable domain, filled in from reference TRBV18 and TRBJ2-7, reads NAGVMQNPRHLVRRRGQEARLRCSPMKGHSHVYWYRQLPEEGLKFMVYLQKENIIDESGMPKERFSAEFPKEGPSILRIQQVVRGDSAAYFCASSPPSGRVWEQYFGPGTRLTVT.